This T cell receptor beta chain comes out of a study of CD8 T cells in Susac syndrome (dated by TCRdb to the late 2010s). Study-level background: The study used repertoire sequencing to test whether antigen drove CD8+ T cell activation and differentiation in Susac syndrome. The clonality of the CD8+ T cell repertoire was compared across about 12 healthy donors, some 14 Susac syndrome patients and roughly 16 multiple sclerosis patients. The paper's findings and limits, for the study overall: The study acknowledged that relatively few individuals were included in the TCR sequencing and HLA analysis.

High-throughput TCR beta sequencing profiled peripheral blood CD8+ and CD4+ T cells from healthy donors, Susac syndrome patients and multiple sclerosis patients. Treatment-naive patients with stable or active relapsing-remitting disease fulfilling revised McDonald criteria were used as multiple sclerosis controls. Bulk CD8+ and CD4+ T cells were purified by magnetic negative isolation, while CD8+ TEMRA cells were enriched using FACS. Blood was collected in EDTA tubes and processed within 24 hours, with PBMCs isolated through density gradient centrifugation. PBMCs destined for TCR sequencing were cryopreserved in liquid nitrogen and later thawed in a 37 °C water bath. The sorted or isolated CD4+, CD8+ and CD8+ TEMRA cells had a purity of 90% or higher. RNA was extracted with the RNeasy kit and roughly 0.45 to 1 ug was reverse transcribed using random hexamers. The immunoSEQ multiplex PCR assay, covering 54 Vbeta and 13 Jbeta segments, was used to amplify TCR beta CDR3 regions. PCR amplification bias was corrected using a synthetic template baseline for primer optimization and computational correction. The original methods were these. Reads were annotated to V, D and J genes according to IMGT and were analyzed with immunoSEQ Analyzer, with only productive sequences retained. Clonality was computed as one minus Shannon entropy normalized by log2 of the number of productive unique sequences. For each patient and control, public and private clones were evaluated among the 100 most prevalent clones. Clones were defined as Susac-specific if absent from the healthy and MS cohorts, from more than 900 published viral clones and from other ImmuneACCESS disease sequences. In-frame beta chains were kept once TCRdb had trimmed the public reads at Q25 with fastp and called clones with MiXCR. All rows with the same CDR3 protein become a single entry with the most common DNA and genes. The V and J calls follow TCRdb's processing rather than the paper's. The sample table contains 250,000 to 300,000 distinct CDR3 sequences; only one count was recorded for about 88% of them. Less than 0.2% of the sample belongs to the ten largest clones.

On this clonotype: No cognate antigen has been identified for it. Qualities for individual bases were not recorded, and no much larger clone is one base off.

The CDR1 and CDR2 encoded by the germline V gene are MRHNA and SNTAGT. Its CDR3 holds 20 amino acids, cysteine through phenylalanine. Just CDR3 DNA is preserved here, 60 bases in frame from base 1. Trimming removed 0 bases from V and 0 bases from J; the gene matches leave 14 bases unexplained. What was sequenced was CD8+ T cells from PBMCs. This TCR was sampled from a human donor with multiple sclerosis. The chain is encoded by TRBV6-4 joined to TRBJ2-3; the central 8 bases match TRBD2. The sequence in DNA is TGTGCCAGCAGTGACTCGTCTGGGGGCTCTTCTAGCGGGAGCACAGATACGCAGTATTTT. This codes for CASSDSSGGSSSGSTDTQYF.